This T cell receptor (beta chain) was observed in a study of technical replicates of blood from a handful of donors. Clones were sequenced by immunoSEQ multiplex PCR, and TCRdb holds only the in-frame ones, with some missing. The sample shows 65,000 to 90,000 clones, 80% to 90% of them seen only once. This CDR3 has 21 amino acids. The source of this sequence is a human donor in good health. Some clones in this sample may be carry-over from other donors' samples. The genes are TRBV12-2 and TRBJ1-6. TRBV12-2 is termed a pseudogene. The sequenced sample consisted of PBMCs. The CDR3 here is CASRLLITGSACFSYNSPLHF. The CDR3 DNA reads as TGTGCAAGTCGCTTACTTATCACGGGAAGCGCATGCTTCTCCTATAATTCACCCCTCCACTTT.